Below are 19 T cell receptor beta chains sequenced from a single sample in a study of early T cells in non-severe SARS-CoV-2 infection. TCRdb reanalysed the 5' RACE reads using MiXCR and keeps one entry per CDR3 protein. This table holds some 87,000 distinct CDR3 sequences, roughly an eighth found once. Material for sequencing was whole blood. The origin of the receptors is an adult who was a healthcare worker with PCR-confirmed SARS-CoV-2 infection or an uninfected control (not recorded which).

The V gene is TRBV7-9, the J gene TRBJ2-2; D gene uncertain. This CDR3 contains 12 residues. V shed 0 bases and J shed 7 bases, with 3 bases lying between them. Germline CDR1 SEHNR, CDR2 FQNEAQ (reference sequence). The DNA for the CDR3 is TGTGCCAGCAGCTTAGCCCACGGGGAGCTGTTTTTT. Translating it yields CASSLAHGELFF.

This clonotype was seen many times. V is TRBV27 and J is TRBJ2-3; 8 bases are shared with TRBD1. The trim removed 5 bases at V and 2 bases at J, leaving 6 bases unmatched. The germline V gene has CDR1 MNHEY and CDR2 SMNVEV (reference sequence). The CDR3 has 15 residues. This CDR3 is CASSTLTGDTDTQYF. CDR3 coding DNA: TGTGCCAGCAGTACCCTGACAGGGGACACAGATACGCAGTATTTT.

The V gene is TRBV12-3 or TRBV12-4, the J gene TRBJ1-6, with 9 bases that match TRBD1. The CDR3 contains 17 residues. V trimming: 6 bases; J trimming: 1 base; junction bases outside the gene matches: 7. CDR3 DNA: TGTGCCAGCAGCCACGTGACAGGGGGTTCCTATAATTCACCCCTCCACTTT. It yields the protein CASSHVTGGSYNSPLHF.

The J gene is TRBJ1-1, the V gene TRBV29-1; D gene uncertain. The germline V gene encodes CDR1 SQVTM and CDR2 ANQGSEA. CDR3 length: 11 amino acids. V was clipped by 8 bases and J by 1 base, with 8 bases between them. CDR3 DNA: TGCAGCTTTCAGGAGAACACTGAAGCTTTCTTT. It yields the protein CSFQENTEAFF.

The chain employs TRBV7-2 and TRBJ2-2; D tentatively fits TRBD1 or TRBD2 (5 bases each). The CDR3 is 14 amino acids. Trimming removed 3 bases from V and 7 bases from J, with 12 bases in between. The V gene's germline CDR1 is SGHTA and CDR2 FQGNSA. CDR3 in DNA: TGTGCCAGCAGCTTTCAGGGACGGGGCGGGGAGCTGTTTTTT. Its translation is CASSFQGRGGELFF.

This clonotype appeared a few times. At one of its ends the junction is not consistent with the germline gene, which may arise from a read error. The J gene is TRBJ2-7, the V gene TRBV7-7; D is uncertain. CDR3 length equals 14 residues. Germline CDR1 SSHAT, CDR2 FNYEAQ (reference sequence). In DNA, the CDR3 is TGTGCTAGCAGCTCGTCGGAGCTTTCCTACGAGCAGTACTTC. Translated, it gives CASSSSELSYEQYF.

There are many counts of this clonotype. The chain employs TRBV12-3 or TRBV12-4 and TRBJ1-2; TRBD1 might be the D (5 bases). The germline V and J ends were trimmed by 3 bases and 3 bases, with 11 bases remaining between them. This CDR3 comprises 14 residues. Here the CDR3 DNA reads TGTGCCAGCAGTTTCGGCAGGGTTTACTATGGCTACACCTTC. Protein: CASSFGRVYYGYTF.

This clonotype was counted a few times. J is TRBJ2-5 and V is TRBV30, with D unresolved. The CDR3 contains 13 residues. Deletions cut 6 bases from V and 2 bases from J, with 13 bases between. Germline lookup yields CDR1 GTSNPN and CDR2 SVGIG (reference sequence). The CDR3 DNA reads as TGTGCCTGCCAAACTCCTCCACAAGAGACCCAGTACTTC. Translated: CACQTPPQETQYF.

The genes are TRBV7-9 and TRBJ2-3; unclear D gene. With 5 bases removed from V and 2 bases from J, the gap between germline ends came to 17 bases. The length of the CDR3 is 16 residues. CDR1 is SEHNR, CDR2 FQNEAQ, per germline (reference sequence). The CDR3 DNA reads as TGTGCCAGCAGCCCAGATTATCAGCTCCTCACAGATACGCAGTATTTT. It specifies CASSPDYQLLTDTQYF.

This clonotype was recorded many times. CDR3 bases: TGTGCCCAATCGGGACTAGGGACAGATACGCAGTATTTT. Translating it yields CAQSGLGTDTQYF. The V gene is TRBV7-9, the J gene TRBJ2-3; 8 bases match TRBD2. V was clipped by 11 bases and J by 3 bases; unmatched bases: 7. This CDR3 spans 13 amino acids. Germline V gives CDR1 SEHNR, CDR2 FQNEAQ (reference sequence).

There are a few counts of this clonotype. The gene calls are TRBV6-5 and TRBJ2-1; maybe TRBD2 (6 bases). CDR1 MNHEY and CDR2 SVGAGI come from the germline V gene. This CDR3 has 16 amino acids. With 5 bases removed from V and 0 bases from J, the gap between germline ends came to 14 bases. The CDR3 here is CASSNLDGSSYNEQFF. The DNA of the CDR3 is TGTGCCAGCAGTAATCTGGACGGGAGCTCCTACAATGAGCAGTTCTTC.

This chain uses TRBV7-8 with TRBJ2-7; the D is unclear. Between the trimmed V and J ends, which lost 3 bases and 7 bases, there was a span of 7 bases. CDR3 length: 11 amino acids. Germline V gene data show CDR1 as SGHVS and CDR2 as FQNEAQ. DNA of the CDR3: TGTGCCAGCAGCTTGAATTTGGAGCAGTACTTC. Its protein product is CASSLNLEQYF.

The gene calls are TRBV6-5 and TRBJ2-7, with D hard to call. The CDR3 loop spans 14 amino acids. Germline loops: CDR1 MNHEY, CDR2 SVGAGI. V lost 2 bases and J 3 bases, leaving 11 bases between the germline ends. The chain's CDR3 is CASSYANRDYEQYF. The CDR3 DNA sequence: TGTGCCAGCAGTTACGCGAACCGAGACTACGAGCAGTACTTC.

This clonotype was found many times. The chain has TRBV12-3 or TRBV12-4 and TRBJ2-3; 10 positions agree with TRBD2. Trimming at V came to 4 bases and at J to 6 bases, leaving 7 bases not matched to a gene. The CDR3 has 15 amino acids. CDR3 protein: CASSSERGGPDTQYF. The CDR3 nucleotides are TGTGCCAGCAGTTCAGAGCGGGGGGGCCCTGATACGCAGTATTTT.

This sequence joins TRBV29-1 and TRBJ1-1, with a weak D call TRBD1 (6 bases). The germline V gene has CDR1 SQVTM and CDR2 ANQGSEA. V shed 3 bases and J shed 4 bases, with 12 bases lying between them. CDR3 size: 13 residues. DNA of the CDR3: TGCAGCGTTGATTCCAGGGGCGGCACTGAAGCTTTCTTT. Protein product: CSVDSRGGTEAFF.

This clonotype was counted between two and nine times. This rearrangement joins TRBV5-1 to TRBJ2-1, with a weak D call TRBD2 (5 bases). Germline V CDR1 and CDR2: SGHRS, YFSETQ. The CDR3 length is 17 residues. Trimming cost V 0 bases and J 7 bases, with 20 bases left between them. DNA of the CDR3: TGCGCCAGCAGCTTGGGCCGGTCGGCGGGCCTTCTTAATGAGCAGTTCTTC. Its protein is CASSLGRSAGLLNEQFF.

The chain couples TRBV13 to TRBJ2-4; TRBD2 matches 8 bases. Germline V gene lookup returns CDR1 PRHDT and CDR2 FYEKMQ (reference sequence). Trimming cost V 5 bases and J 7 bases; bases outside gene matches: 16. There are 17 residues in the CDR3. This CDR3 reads CASSPMTSADHGNIQYF. The CDR3 DNA is TGTGCCAGCAGCCCAATGACTAGCGCGGATCACGGTAACATTCAGTACTTC. Based on the CDR3 plus reference TRBV13 and TRBJ2-4, the full variable domain is AAGVIQSPRHLIKEKRETATLKCYPIPRHDTVYWYQQGPGQDPQFLISFYEKMQSDKGSIPDRFSAQQFSDYHSELNMSSLELGDSALYFCASSPMTSADHGNIQYFGAGTRLSVL.

This clonotype turned up a few times. The CDR3 coding sequence is TGCAGCGTTGACGGGGCCGGGGAGCTGTTTTTT. It codes for CSVDGAGELFF. V is TRBV29-1 and J is TRBJ2-2, with a possible D match to TRBD2 (5 bases). In germline, CDR1 is SQVTM, CDR2 ANQGSEA. The CDR3 totals 11 residues. The germline V and J ends were trimmed by 3 bases and 6 bases, with 5 bases remaining between them.

A remark on this clonotype: A much bigger clone sits one base away, suggesting this may be a read error. The chain links TRBV6-2 or TRBV6-3 to TRBJ2-1, with TRBD2 identical over 9 bases. The germline gives CDR1 MNHEY, CDR2 SVGEGT. Trimming at V came to 5 bases and at J to 6 bases, leaving 5 bases not matched to a gene. This CDR3 contains 14 residues. The DNA for the CDR3 is TGTGCCAGCAGTATAGCGGGGGTATCCAATGAGCAGTTCTTC. It yields the protein CASSIAGVSNEQFF.